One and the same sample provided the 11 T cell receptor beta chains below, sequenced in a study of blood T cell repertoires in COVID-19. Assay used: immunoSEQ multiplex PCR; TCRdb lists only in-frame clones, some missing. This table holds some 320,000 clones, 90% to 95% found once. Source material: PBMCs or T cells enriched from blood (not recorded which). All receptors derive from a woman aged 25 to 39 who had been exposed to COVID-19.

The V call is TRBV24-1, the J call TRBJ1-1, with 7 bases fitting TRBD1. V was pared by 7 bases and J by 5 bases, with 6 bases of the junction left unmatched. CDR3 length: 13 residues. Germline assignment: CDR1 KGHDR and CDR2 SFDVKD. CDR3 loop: CATRDKQGTEAFF. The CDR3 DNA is TGTGCCACCAGAGACAAACAGGGGACTGAAGCTTTCTTT.

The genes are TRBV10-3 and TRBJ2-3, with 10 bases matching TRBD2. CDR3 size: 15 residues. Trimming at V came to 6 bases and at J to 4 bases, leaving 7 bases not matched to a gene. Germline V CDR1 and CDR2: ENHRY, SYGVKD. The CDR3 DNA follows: TGTGCCATCAGGATTAGCGGGGGGTTTGCAGATACGCAGTATTTT. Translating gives CAIRISGGFADTQYF.

The CDR3 nucleotides are TGCGCCAGCAGCTTGGTAGGGACAGCGTTTGGAAACACCATATATTTT. Encoded protein: CASSLVGTAFGNTIYF. This chain links TRBV5-1 with TRBJ1-3; 7 positions agree with TRBD1. V dropped 0 bases and J dropped 3; count of bases not matched to a gene: 6. CDR1 and CDR2 (germline): SGHRS, YFSETQ. This CDR3 is built from 16 residues.

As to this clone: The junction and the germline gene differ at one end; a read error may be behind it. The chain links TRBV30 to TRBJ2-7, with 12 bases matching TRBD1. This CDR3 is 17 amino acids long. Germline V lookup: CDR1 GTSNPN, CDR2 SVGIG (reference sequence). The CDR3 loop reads CAGRSGQGASSSYEQYF. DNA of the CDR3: TGTGCCGGGAGATCGGGACAGGGGGCCTCGAGCTCCTACGAGCAGTACTTC.

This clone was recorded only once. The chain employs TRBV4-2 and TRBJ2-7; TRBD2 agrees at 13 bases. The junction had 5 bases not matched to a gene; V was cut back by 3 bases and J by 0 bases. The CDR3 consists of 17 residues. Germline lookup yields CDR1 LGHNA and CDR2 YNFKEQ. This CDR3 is CASSHPGTSGASYEQYF. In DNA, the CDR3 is TGTGCCAGCAGCCATCCCGGGACTAGCGGGGCCTCCTACGAGCAGTACTTC.

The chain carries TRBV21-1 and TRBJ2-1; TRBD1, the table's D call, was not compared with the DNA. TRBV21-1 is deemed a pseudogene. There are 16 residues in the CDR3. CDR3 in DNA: TGTGCCAGCAGCAAACAACTCCGGGACAGAGACAATGAGCAGTTCTTC. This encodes CASSKQLRDRDNEQFF.

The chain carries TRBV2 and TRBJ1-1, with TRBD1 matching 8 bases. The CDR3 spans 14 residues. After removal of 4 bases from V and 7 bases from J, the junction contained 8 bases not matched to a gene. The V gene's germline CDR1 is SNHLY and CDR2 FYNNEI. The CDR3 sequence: CASSVQGGRREAFF. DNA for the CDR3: TGTGCCAGCAGTGTACAGGGGGGCCGGCGTGAAGCTTTCTTT.

In DNA, the CDR3 is TGTGCCAGCAGCCAGGGACAGATAACAGATACGCAGTATTTT. Translation: CASSQGQITDTQYF. The chain uses TRBV3-1 (or the pseudogene TRBV3-2) and TRBJ2-3; 7 nucleotides agree with TRBD1. The V segment lost 3 bases and the J segment 3 bases; nucleotides outside the gene matches: 3. Germline V gene lookup returns CDR1 LGHDT and CDR2 YNNKEL (reference sequence). The CDR3 has 14 residues.

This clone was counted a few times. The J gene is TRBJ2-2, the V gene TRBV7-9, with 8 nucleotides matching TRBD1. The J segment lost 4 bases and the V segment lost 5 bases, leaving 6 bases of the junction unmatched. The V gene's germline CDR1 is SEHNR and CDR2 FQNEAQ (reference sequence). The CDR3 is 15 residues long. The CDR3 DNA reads TGTGCCAGCAGCCGAGACAGGGGCGGCACCGGGGAGCTGTTTTTT. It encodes CASSRDRGGTGELFF.

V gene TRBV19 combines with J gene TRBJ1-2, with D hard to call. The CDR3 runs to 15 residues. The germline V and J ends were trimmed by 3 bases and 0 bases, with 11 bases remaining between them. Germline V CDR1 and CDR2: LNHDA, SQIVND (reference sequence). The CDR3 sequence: CASSIPTVSNYGYTF. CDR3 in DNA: TGTGCCAGTAGTATCCCCACAGTTTCTAACTATGGCTACACCTTC.

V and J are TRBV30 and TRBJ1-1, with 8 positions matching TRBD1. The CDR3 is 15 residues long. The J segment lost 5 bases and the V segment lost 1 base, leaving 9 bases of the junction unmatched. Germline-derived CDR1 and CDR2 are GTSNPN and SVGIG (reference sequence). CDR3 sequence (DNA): TGTGCCTGGAGTGCCCCGGACAGGGCCGGGACTGAAGCTTTCTTT. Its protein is CAWSAPDRAGTEAFF.